This is a list of T cell receptor beta chains from one sample in a study of somatic mutations in cytotoxic T cells in rheumatoid arthritis. TCRdb's copy holds only in-frame clones and misses some; the assay was immunoSEQ multiplex PCR. Of some 20,000 clones listed, approximately 83% were seen once; the top ten hold over 13%. The sequenced sample was CD8+ T cells sorted from blood. These receptors were obtained from an adult with rheumatoid arthritis. Both conserved end residues are part of each CDR3. D genes are given only for firm matches. Size is omitted from some rows. Given values are once, few, many or a class for expanded clones.

CDR3aa: CSGIHYNEQFF
CDR3nt: TGCTCCGGGATCCATTACAATGAGCAGTTCTTC
d_gene: -
abundance: -
v_gene: TRBV29-1
j_gene: TRBJ2-1

CDR3aa: CASRITGGEQYF
CDR3nt: TGTGCCAGCAGGATCACAGGGGGCGAGCAGTACTTC
d_gene: TRBD1
abundance: -
v_gene: TRBV7-9
j_gene: TRBJ2-7

CDR3aa: CASSLDYYNEQFF
CDR3nt: TGTGCCAGCAGCTTGGACTACTACAATGAGCAGTTCTTC
d_gene: -
abundance: -
v_gene: TRBV5-5
j_gene: TRBJ2-1

CDR3aa: CASSQVGQGVGGSYEQYF
CDR3nt: TGCGCCAGCAGCCAAGTGGGACAGGGGGTAGGCGGCTCCTACGAGCAGTACTTC
d_gene: TRBD1
abundance: -
v_gene: TRBV4-3
j_gene: TRBJ2-7

CDR3aa: CASSQDLGRSGNTIYF
CDR3nt: TGCGCCAGCAGCCAAGATCTGGGCAGGAGTGGAAACACCATATATTTT
d_gene: -
abundance: -
v_gene: TRBV4-3
j_gene: TRBJ1-3

CDR3aa: CASSLFLVTDTQYF
CDR3nt: TGTGCCAGCAGCTTGTTTCTGGTCACAGATACGCAGTATTTT
d_gene: -
abundance: -
v_gene: TRBV5-6
j_gene: TRBJ2-3

CDR3aa: CASSLGGVHSGRAPDTQYF
CDR3nt: TGTGCCAGCAGCTTAGGAGGGGTGCATAGCGGGAGGGCCCCGGATACGCAGTATTTT
d_gene: TRBD2
abundance: -
v_gene: TRBV11-3
j_gene: TRBJ2-3

CDR3aa: CASSARASYEQYF
CDR3nt: TGTGCCAGCAGCGCAAGAGCGAGCTACGAGCAGTACTTC
d_gene: -
abundance: -
v_gene: TRBV9
j_gene: TRBJ2-7

CDR3aa: CASTSGTRGDTQYF
CDR3nt: TGTGCCAGCACCTCCGGGACTAGGGGGGATACGCAGTATTTT
d_gene: TRBD2
abundance: -
v_gene: TRBV27
j_gene: TRBJ2-3

CDR3aa: CASSLDVGPNTEAFF
CDR3nt: TGTGCCAGCAGCTTGGATGTAGGCCCGAACACTGAAGCTTTCTTT
d_gene: -
abundance: few
v_gene: TRBV5-5
j_gene: TRBJ1-1

CDR3aa: CASSPWTGVRTDTQYF
CDR3nt: TGTGCCAGCAGCCCCTGGACAGGGGTTCGCACAGATACGCAGTATTTT
d_gene: TRBD1
abundance: -
v_gene: TRBV2
j_gene: TRBJ2-3

CDR3aa: CASSEDGLLGRGEKLFF
CDR3nt: TGTGCCAGCAGTGAAGATGGTTTGTTGGGGCGAGGTGAAAAACTGTTTTTT
d_gene: -
abundance: -
v_gene: TRBV2
j_gene: TRBJ1-4

CDR3aa: CASTWSQASNQPQHF
CDR3nt: TGTGCCAGCACCTGGAGTCAGGCTAGCAATCAGCCCCAGCATTTT
d_gene: -
abundance: -
v_gene: TRBV6-6
j_gene: TRBJ1-5

CDR3aa: CASSLEPGGGTDTQYF
CDR3nt: TGCGCCAGCAGCTTGGAGCCGGGTGGGGGCACAGATACGCAGTATTTT
d_gene: -
abundance: -
v_gene: TRBV5-1
j_gene: TRBJ2-3

CDR3aa: CASSPRTLNYGYTF
CDR3nt: TGCGCCAGCAGCCCCCGGACTTTGAACTATGGCTACACCTTC
d_gene: -
abundance: -
v_gene: TRBV4-1
j_gene: TRBJ1-2

CDR3aa: CASSVGAGGFYNEQFF
CDR3nt: TGTGCCAGCAGCGTAGGAGCGGGAGGGTTCTACAATGAGCAGTTCTTC
d_gene: TRBD2
abundance: -
v_gene: TRBV9
j_gene: TRBJ2-1

CDR3aa: CASSFATGAGGSYEQYF
CDR3nt: TGTGCCAGCAGCTTCGCCACAGGGGCCGGTGGCTCCTACGAGCAGTACTTC
d_gene: TRBD1
abundance: -
v_gene: TRBV7-8
j_gene: TRBJ2-7

CDR3aa: CASSLGRVGTEAFF
CDR3nt: TGTGCCAGCAGCCTGGGGAGGGTAGGCACTGAAGCTTTCTTT
d_gene: -
abundance: few
v_gene: TRBV13
j_gene: TRBJ1-1

CDR3aa: CASSLSGRASGANVLTF
CDR3nt: TGTGCCAGCAGTCTAAGCGGGAGGGCCTCTGGGGCCAACGTCCTGACTTTC
d_gene: TRBD2
abundance: -
v_gene: TRBV9
j_gene: TRBJ2-6

CDR3aa: CASSLFTGELFF
CDR3nt: TGTGCCAGCAGCCTCTTCACCGGGGAGCTGTTTTTT
d_gene: -
abundance: once
v_gene: TRBV9
j_gene: TRBJ2-2

CDR3aa: CASSQDPRPDQPQHF
CDR3nt: TGTGCCAGCAGCCAAGATCCCAGGCCGGATCAGCCCCAGCATTTT
d_gene: -
abundance: -
v_gene: TRBV4-2
j_gene: TRBJ1-5

CDR3aa: CASSPSVSGSYEQYF
CDR3nt: TGTGCCAGCAGCCCCAGCGTTAGCGGGAGCTACGAGCAGTACTTC
d_gene: TRBD2
abundance: -
v_gene: TRBV7-2
j_gene: TRBJ2-7

CDR3aa: CASSLQERSYEQYF
CDR3nt: TGTGCCAGCAGCTTGCAGGAGCGGTCCTACGAGCAGTACTTC
d_gene: -
abundance: -
v_gene: TRBV5-4
j_gene: TRBJ2-7

CDR3aa: CASSVGGGGSSYNEQFF
CDR3nt: TGTGCCAGCAGCGTAGGGGGAGGCGGCAGCTCCTACAATGAGCAGTTCTTC
d_gene: -
abundance: -
v_gene: TRBV9
j_gene: TRBJ2-1

CDR3aa: CAFYPGATGELFF
CDR3nt: TGTGCCTTCTATCCCGGGGCCACCGGGGAGCTGTTTTTT
d_gene: -
abundance: few
v_gene: TRBV30
j_gene: TRBJ2-2

CDR3aa: CASSFVFERTGNTIYF
CDR3nt: TGTGCCAGCAGCTTTGTATTTGAGAGGACTGGAAACACCATATATTTT
d_gene: -
abundance: -
v_gene: TRBV7-9
j_gene: TRBJ1-3

CDR3aa: CASSHDRGTQETQYF
CDR3nt: TGCGCCAGCAGCCACGACAGGGGGACCCAAGAGACCCAGTACTTC
d_gene: TRBD1
abundance: -
v_gene: TRBV4-1
j_gene: TRBJ2-5

CDR3aa: CASSWTGANTGELFF
CDR3nt: TGCGCCAGCAGCTGGACAGGAGCCAACACCGGGGAGCTGTTTTTT
d_gene: TRBD1
abundance: -
v_gene: TRBV5-1
j_gene: TRBJ2-2